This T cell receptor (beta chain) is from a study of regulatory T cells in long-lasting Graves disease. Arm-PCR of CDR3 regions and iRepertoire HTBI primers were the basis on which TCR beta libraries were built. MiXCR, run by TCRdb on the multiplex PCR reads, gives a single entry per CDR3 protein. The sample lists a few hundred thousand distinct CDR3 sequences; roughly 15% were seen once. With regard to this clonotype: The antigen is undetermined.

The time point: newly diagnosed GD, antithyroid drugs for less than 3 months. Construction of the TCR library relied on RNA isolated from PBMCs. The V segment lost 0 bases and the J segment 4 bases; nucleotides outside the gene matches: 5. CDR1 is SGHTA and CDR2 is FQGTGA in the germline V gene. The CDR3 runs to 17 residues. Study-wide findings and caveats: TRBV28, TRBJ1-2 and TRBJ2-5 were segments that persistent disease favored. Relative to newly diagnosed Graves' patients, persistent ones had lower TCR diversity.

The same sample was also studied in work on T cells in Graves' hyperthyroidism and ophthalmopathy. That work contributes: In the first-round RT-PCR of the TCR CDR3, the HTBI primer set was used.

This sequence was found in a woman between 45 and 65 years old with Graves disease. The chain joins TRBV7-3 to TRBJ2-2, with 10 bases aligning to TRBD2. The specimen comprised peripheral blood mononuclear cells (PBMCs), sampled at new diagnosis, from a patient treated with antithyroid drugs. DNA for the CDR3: TGTGCCAGCAGCTTAACCCTAGCGGGAGTCCGCACCGGGGAGCTGTTTTTT. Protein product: CASSLTLAGVRTGELFF.